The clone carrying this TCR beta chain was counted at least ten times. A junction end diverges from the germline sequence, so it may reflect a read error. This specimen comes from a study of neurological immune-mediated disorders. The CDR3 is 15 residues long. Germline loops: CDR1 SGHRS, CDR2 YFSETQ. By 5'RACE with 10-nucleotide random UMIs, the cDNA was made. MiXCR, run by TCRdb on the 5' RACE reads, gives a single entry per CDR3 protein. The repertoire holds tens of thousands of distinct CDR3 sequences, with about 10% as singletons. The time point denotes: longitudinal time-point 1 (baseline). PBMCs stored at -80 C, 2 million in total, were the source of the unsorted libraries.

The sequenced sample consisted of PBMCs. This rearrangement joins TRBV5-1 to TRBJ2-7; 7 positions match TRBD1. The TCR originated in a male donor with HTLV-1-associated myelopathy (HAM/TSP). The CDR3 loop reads CASTLGDSMSYEQYF. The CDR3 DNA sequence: TGCGCCAGCACCTTGGGGGACAGCATGTCCTACGAGCAGTACTTC.